This T cell receptor (beta chain) was captured in a study of blood T cell repertoires in COVID-19. The CDR3 covers 13 residues. V lost 3 bases to trimming and J lost 6 bases, with 11 bases between them. The germline V gene encodes CDR1 SGHAT and CDR2 FQNNGV. This table comes from immunoSEQ multiplex PCR, and its TCRdb copy is limited to in-frame clones, with some not included. The table shows about 100,000 clones, with about 90% occurring only once. Sequencing used peripheral blood. The chain combines TRBV11-2 with TRBJ1-2, with D possibly TRBD1 on 5 matching bases. The TCR was taken from a human donor in a cohort sampled during active COVID-19. This CDR3 is CASSFKGLNGYTF. CDR3 DNA sequence: TGTGCCAGCAGCTTTAAGGGGTTGAATGGCTACACCTTC.